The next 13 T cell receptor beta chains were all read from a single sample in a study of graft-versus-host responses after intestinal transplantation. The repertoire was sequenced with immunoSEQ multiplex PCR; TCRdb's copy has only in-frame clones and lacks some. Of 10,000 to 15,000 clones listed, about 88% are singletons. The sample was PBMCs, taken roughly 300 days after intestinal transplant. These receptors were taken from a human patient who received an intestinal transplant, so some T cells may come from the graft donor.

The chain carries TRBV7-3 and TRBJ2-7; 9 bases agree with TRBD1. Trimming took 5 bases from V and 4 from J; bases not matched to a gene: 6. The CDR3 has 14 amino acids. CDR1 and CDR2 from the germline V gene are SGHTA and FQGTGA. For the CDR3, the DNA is TGTGCCAGCAGCGTCACAGGGGGCGGGTACGAGCAGTACTTC. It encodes CASSVTGGGYEQYF.

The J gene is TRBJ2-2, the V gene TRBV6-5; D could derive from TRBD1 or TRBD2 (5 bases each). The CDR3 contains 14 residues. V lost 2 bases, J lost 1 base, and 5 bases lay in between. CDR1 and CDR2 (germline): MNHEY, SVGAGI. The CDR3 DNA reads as TGTGCCAGCAGTTACGGGGGGAACACCGGGGAGCTGTTTTTT. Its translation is CASSYGGNTGELFF.

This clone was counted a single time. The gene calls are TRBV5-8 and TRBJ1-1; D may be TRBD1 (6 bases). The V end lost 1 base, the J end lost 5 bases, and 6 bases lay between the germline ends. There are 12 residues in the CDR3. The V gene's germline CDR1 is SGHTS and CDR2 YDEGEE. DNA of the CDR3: TGTGCCAGCAGCTTGAGGGGGACTGAAGCTTTCTTT. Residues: CASSLRGTEAFF.

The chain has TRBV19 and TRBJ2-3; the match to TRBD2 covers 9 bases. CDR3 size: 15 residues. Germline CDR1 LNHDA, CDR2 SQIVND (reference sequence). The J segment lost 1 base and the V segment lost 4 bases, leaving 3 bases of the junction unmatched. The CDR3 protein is CASSTGLAGTDTQYF. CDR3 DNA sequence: TGTGCCAGTAGTACGGGACTAGCAGGCACAGATACGCAGTATTTT.

CDR3 amino acids: CASYSGSYNEQFF. CDR3 nucleotides: TGTGCCAGTTACTCGGGTTCCTACAATGAGCAGTTCTTC. This chain uses TRBV19 with TRBJ2-1, with D hard to call. CDR3 length: 13 amino acids. The V and J ends lost 8 bases and 1 base respectively, with 9 bases between them. Germline loops: CDR1 LNHDA, CDR2 SQIVND (reference sequence). Looking up the rest from reference TRBV19 and TRBJ2-1 gives the full variable domain: DGGITQSPKYLFRKEGQNVTLSCEQNLNHDAMYWYRQDPGQGLRLIYYSQIVNDFQKGDIAEGYSVSREKKESFPLTVTSAQKNPTAFYLCASYSGSYNEQFFGPGTRLTVL.

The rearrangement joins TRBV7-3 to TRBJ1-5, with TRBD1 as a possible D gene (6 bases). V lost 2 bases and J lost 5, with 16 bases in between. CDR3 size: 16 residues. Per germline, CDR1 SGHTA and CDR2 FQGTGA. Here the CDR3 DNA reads TGTGCCAGCAGCTTAGAGGAAGGGGGTGTTGATCAGCCCCAGCATTTT. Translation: CASSLEEGGVDQPQHF.

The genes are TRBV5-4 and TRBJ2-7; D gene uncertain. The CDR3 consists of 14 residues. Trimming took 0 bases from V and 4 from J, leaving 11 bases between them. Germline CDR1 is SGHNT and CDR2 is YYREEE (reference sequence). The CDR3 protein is CASSLDRHSYEQYF. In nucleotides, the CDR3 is TGTGCCAGCAGCTTGGACAGACATTCTTACGAGCAGTACTTC.

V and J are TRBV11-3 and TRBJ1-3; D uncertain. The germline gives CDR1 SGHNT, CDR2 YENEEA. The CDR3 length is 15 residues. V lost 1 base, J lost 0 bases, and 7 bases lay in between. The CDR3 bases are TGTGCCAGCAGCTTAGGACGGAGCTCTGGAAACACCATATATTTT. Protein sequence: CASSLGRSSGNTIYF.

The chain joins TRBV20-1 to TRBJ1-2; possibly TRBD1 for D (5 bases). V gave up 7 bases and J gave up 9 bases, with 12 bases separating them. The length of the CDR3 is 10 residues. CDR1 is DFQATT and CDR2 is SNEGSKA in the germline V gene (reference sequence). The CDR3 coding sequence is TGCAGTGTCAGGGAGCACCGCTACACCTTC. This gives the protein CSVREHRYTF.

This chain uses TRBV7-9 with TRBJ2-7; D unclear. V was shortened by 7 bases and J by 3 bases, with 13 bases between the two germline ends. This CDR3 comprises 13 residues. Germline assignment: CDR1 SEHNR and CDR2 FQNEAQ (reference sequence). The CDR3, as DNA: TGTGCCAGCAATCCGGGCAGCAGCTACGAGCAGTACTTC. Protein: CASNPGSSYEQYF.

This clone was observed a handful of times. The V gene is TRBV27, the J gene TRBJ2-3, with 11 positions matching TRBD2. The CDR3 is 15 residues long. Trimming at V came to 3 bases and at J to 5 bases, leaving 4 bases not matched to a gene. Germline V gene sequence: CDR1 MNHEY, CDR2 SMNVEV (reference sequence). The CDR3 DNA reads TGTGCCAGCAGTTTCTCCGGGACTAGCGGAGATACGCAGTATTTT. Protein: CASSFSGTSGDTQYF.

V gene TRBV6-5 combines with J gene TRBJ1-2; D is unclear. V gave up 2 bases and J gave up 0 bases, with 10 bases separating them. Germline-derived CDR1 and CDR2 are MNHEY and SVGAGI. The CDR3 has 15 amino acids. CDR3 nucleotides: TGTGCCAGCAGTTACAAGGCGGATTCTAACTATGGCTACACCTTC. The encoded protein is CASSYKADSNYGYTF.

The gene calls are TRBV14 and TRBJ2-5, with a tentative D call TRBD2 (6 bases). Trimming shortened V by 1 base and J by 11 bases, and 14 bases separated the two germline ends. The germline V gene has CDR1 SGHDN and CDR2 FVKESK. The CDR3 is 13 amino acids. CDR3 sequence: CASSQGPSGEQYF. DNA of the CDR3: TGTGCCAGCAGCCAAGGGCCATCGGGGGAGCAGTACTTC.